Sequencing of this T cell receptor (beta chain) was carried out in a study of T cell responses to AZD1222 COVID-19 vaccine. Study results and caveats: Donors in the cohort were predominantly white British and more often female, and clonal diversity was possibly underestimated. Mapped onto spike, vaccine-associated CD4 TCRs spanned it and were dominant at 160-218 and 743-854.

With 2 bases removed from V and 0 bases from J, the gap between germline ends came to 13 bases. This CDR3 region has 15 residues. CDR1 is GTSNPN and CDR2 is SVGIG in the germline V gene (reference sequence). Measured with immunoSEQ multiplex PCR; TCRdb has only the in-frame clones, and not every one. Of under 100,000 clones detected, over 75% appear once; the ten largest clones hold about 2.8%. As regards this clone: No antigen is known for it.

This receptor was taken from an adult in good health. The sequencing used peripheral blood, collected on day 0 of AZD1222 vaccination. The chain is built from TRBV30 and TRBJ1-1; D gene ambiguous. CDR3 in amino acids: CAWSTGPGLNTEAFF. For the CDR3, the DNA is TGTGCCTGGAGTACCGGACCCGGACTGAACACTGAAGCTTTCTTT.